These 21 T cell receptor beta chains originate from one sample sequenced in a study of graft-versus-host responses after intestinal transplantation. Data came from immunoSEQ multiplex PCR; TCRdb stores just in-frame clones and leaves some out. The sample records over 45,000 clones, roughly 89% being singletons. The sequencing here drew on PBMCs, taken 26 days after transplant. Source of these receptors: a human patient who received an intestinal transplant, so some T cells may come from the graft donor.

The V call is TRBV30, the J call TRBJ1-6, with a weak D call TRBD1 (6 bases). From germline, CDR1 is GTSNPN and CDR2 SVGIG (reference sequence). The CDR3 spans 12 residues. V shed 4 bases and J shed 9 bases, with 10 bases lying between them. The CDR3 nucleotides read TGTGCCTGGAACGAGGACAGTTCACCCCTCCACTTT. Its protein is CAWNEDSSPLHF.

A single count supports this clone. The chain is built from TRBV5-1 and TRBJ2-4; 12 bases align to TRBD1. The germline V gene encodes CDR1 SGHRS and CDR2 YFSETQ. The CDR3 has 16 amino acids. With V trimmed by 4 bases and J by 2 bases, 4 bases remained unmatched. DNA of the CDR3: TGCGCCAGCAGCCTGGGACAGGGGGCAACCAAAAACATTCAGTACTTC. Translated: CASSLGQGATKNIQYF.

The rearrangement links TRBV5-4 to TRBJ2-1; 11 bases line up with TRBD2. This CDR3 region has 16 residues. Germline V gene data show CDR1 as SGHNT and CDR2 as YYREEE (reference sequence). The V gene end was trimmed by 3 bases and the J gene end by 5 bases; junction bases not matched to a gene: 7. In DNA form, the CDR3 reads TGTGCCAGCAGCTCGGAAGGGACTAGCGGTGACAATGAGCAGTTCTTC. Protein: CASSSEGTSGDNEQFF. The complete variable domain, with remaining parts taken from reference TRBV5-4 and TRBJ2-1, reads ETGVTQSPTHLIKTRGQQVTLRCSSQSGHNTVSWYQQALGQGPQFIFQYYREEENGRGNFPPRFSGLQFPNYSSELNVNALELDDSALYLCASSSEGTSGDNEQFFGPGTRLTVL.

Concerning this clone itself: Compared with germline, one end of the junction differs, possibly owing to a read error. V usage is TRBV6-1 and J usage is TRBJ2-3; D remains ambiguous. The CDR3 loop spans 13 amino acids. Germline CDR1 and CDR2: MNHNS and SASEGT. CDR3 amino acids: CASSEAPEATSIF. The CDR3 DNA follows: TGTGCCAGCAGTGAAGCGCCCGAGGCTACATCAATATTT.

This clone has more than one count but fewer than ten. The chain couples TRBV18 to TRBJ2-7; D is undetermined. The length of the CDR3 is 13 residues. V dropped 6 bases and J dropped 4 bases, with 13 bases sitting between them. Germline V lookup: CDR1 KGHSH, CDR2 LQKENI. The CDR3 region is CASSPIGAYEQYF. CDR3 DNA: TGTGCCAGCTCCCCTATTGGAGCGTACGAGCAGTACTTC.

The chain employs TRBV28 and TRBJ1-1; 9 nucleotides line up with TRBD1. Germline trimming cut 6 bases from V and 5 bases from J; bases unmatched to any gene: 7. Per germline, CDR1 MDHEN and CDR2 SYDVKM. The CDR3 totals 14 residues. The DNA for the CDR3 is TGTGCCAGCAGCTTTACAGGGGGCGGGACTGAAGCTTTCTTT. It translates to CASSFTGGGTEAFF.

This chain links TRBV27 with TRBJ1-1; 10 nucleotides agree with TRBD1. CDR1 is MNHEY and CDR2 is SMNVEV in the germline V gene (reference sequence). The V segment lost 8 bases and the J segment 11 bases; nucleotides outside the gene matches: 14. This CDR3 spans 14 amino acids. CDR3 coding DNA: TGTGCCAGCTCCCGGACCGGGACAGGGGATGCGGCTTTCTTT. This translates into CASSRTGTGDAAFF.

The chain employs TRBV5-1 and TRBJ2-2; 9 bases line up with TRBD1. This CDR3 contains 15 residues. V was pared by 4 bases and J by 7 bases, with 8 bases of the junction left unmatched. Germline V gene lookup returns CDR1 SGHRS and CDR2 YFSETQ. The CDR3 protein is CASSQGTGNVGELFF. In nucleotides, the CDR3 is TGCGCCAGCAGCCAAGGGACAGGGAACGTCGGGGAGCTGTTTTTT.

The J gene is TRBJ2-7, the V gene TRBV7-9, with a possible D match to TRBD1 (6 bases). This CDR3 is built from 12 residues. Germline CDR1 reads SEHNR; CDR2 reads FQNEAQ (reference sequence). The V end was cut by 11 bases, the J end by 2 bases, with 13 bases between. CDR3 sequence (DNA): TGTGCCCCGCTGGGGGCACCCTACGAGCAGTACTTC. Its protein is CAPLGAPYEQYF.

This chain connects TRBV6-5 to TRBJ2-1, with no clear D. There are 12 residues in the CDR3. Germline V CDR1 and CDR2: MNHEY, SVGAGI. With 4 bases removed from V and 6 bases from J, the gap between germline ends came to 7 bases. CDR3 residues: CASSSELNEQFF. In DNA, the CDR3 is TGTGCCAGCAGTTCGGAGCTCAATGAGCAGTTCTTC.

This clone has just one count. The chain has TRBV5-6 and TRBJ1-1; the match to TRBD1 covers 7 bases. The CDR3 has 14 amino acids. Unmatched junction bases numbered 1, after V lost 1 base and J lost 1 base. CDR1 is SGHDT, CDR2 YYEEEE, per germline. The chain's CDR3 is CASSLRGRNTEAFF. The CDR3 DNA is TGTGCCAGCAGCTTGAGGGGGCGGAACACTGAAGCTTTCTTT.

The chain joins TRBV6-1 to TRBJ1-5, with TRBD1 matching 7 bases. In germline, CDR1 is MNHNS, CDR2 SASEGT. The J segment lost 6 bases and the V segment lost 5 bases, leaving 7 bases of the junction unmatched. The CDR3 spans 14 residues. CDR3: CASSTDREIQPQHF. CDR3 nucleotides: TGTGCCAGCAGTACCGACAGGGAAATTCAGCCCCAGCATTTT.

This rearrangement joins TRBV9 to TRBJ2-1, with TRBD2 matching over 8 bases. The V gene's germline CDR1 is SGDLS and CDR2 YYNGEE. This CDR3 comprises 15 residues. V lost 4 bases, J lost 2 bases, and 5 bases stayed unmatched. The CDR3 coding sequence is TGTGCCAGCAGCCCAAGAGCGGGGGCCTACAATGAGCAGTTCTTC. Its translation is CASSPRAGAYNEQFF.

Note on this clone: At one end the junction does not follow the germline gene, possibly because of a read error. The V call is TRBV7-7, the J call TRBJ2-3; 7 bases agree with TRBD1. CDR1 and CDR2 (germline): SSHAT, FNYEAQ (reference sequence). This CDR3 spans 15 amino acids. This CDR3 is CASSLTGASTDTQYF. The CDR3 bases are TGTGCTAGCAGCTTAACAGGGGCGAGCACAGATACGCAGTATTTT.

Here the CDR3 DNA reads TGTGCCAGCAGTTTACCAGGGGGCACTGAAGCTTTCTTT. Translation gives CASSLPGGTEAFF. This rearrangement joins TRBV27 to TRBJ1-1; 7 bases line up with TRBD1. Per the germline V gene, CDR1 is MNHEY and CDR2 is SMNVEV (reference sequence). The CDR3 is 13 residues long. V shed 2 bases, J shed 4 bases, and the junction held 1 base outside the gene matches.

There are a few counts of this clone. This chain links TRBV6-1 with TRBJ2-2, with D perhaps TRBD1 (6 bases). Germline values: CDR1 MNHNS, CDR2 SASEGT. This CDR3 has 15 residues. V dropped 2 bases and J dropped 1 base, with 8 bases sitting between them. Here the CDR3 DNA reads TGTGCCAGCAGTGAAACGGGACAGAACACCGGGGAGCTGTTTTTT. Translated, it gives CASSETGQNTGELFF.

There are a few counts of this clone. The J gene is TRBJ2-1, the V gene TRBV7-9; D remains ambiguous. CDR1 and CDR2 from the germline V gene are SEHNR and FQNEAQ (reference sequence). V was cut by 6 bases and J by 1 base, with 10 bases left in between. The CDR3 length is 14 residues. The CDR3 is CASSWSGSYNEQFF. DNA of the CDR3: TGTGCCAGCAGTTGGAGTGGGTCCTACAATGAGCAGTTCTTC.

The gene calls are TRBV21-1 and TRBJ2-1; TRBD1 is the table's D call and was not checked against the DNA. TRBV21-1 is a listed pseudogene. The CDR3 length is 16 residues. Written as DNA, the CDR3 is TGTGCCAGCAGCGACCCGGGACAGGGTTCCTACAATGAGCAGTTCTTC. Translation gives CASSDPGQGSYNEQFF.

V is TRBV10-2 and J is TRBJ2-7, with a weak D call TRBD2 (6 bases). There are 14 residues in the CDR3. V lost 7 bases to trimming and J lost 1 base, with 14 bases between them. CDR1 and CDR2 (germline): WSHSY, SAAADI. The DNA for the CDR3 is TGCGCCAGCACTCCGACCGGGACTTCCTACGAGCAGTACTTC. This encodes CASTPTGTSYEQYF.

This clone was detected only once. The gene calls are TRBV29-1 and TRBJ1-4, with 10 bases aligning to TRBD1. V trimming: 6 bases; J trimming: 1 base; junction bases outside the gene matches: 5. This CDR3 spans 15 amino acids. The germline V gene encodes CDR1 SQVTM and CDR2 ANQGSEA. The CDR3: CSVLDRGRTNEKLFF. Here the CDR3 DNA reads TGCAGCGTCCTCGACAGGGGGCGAACTAATGAAAAACTGTTTTTT.

The V and J genes are TRBV27 and TRBJ2-7, with TRBD1 matching 10 bases. The germline CDR1 and CDR2 sequences are MNHEY and SMNVEV (reference sequence). J gave up 3 bases and V 1 base, and 6 bases lay outside the gene matches. The CDR3 is 16 amino acids. CDR3 in DNA: TGTGCCAGCAGTTTATATCGGGACAGGGGTCTCTACGAGCAGTACTTC. Residues: CASSLYRDRGLYEQYF.